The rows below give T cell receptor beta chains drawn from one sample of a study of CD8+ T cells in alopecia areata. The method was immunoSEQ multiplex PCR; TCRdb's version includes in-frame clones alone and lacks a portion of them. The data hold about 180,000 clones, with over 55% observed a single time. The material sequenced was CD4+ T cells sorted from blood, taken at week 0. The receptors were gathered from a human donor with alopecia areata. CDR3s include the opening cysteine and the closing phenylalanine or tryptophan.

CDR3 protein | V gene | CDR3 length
CSVDGVEHGYTF | TRBV29-1 | 12
CASSQTGRDRGMGTEAFF | TRBV14 | 18
CSVEDMLGNFDYGYTF | TRBV29-1 | 16
CAWSGDSFNQPQHF | TRBV30 | 14
CSVEAASSRYNEQFF | TRBV29-1 | 15
CASSEGARAYIQYF | TRBV2 | 14
CASSLEGRGTEAFF | TRBV7-9 | 14
CASRRGEGNTEAFF | TRBV5-1 | 14
CASSSRGGGTDTQYF | TRBV5-1 | 15
CSVEKGGDEQYF | TRBV29-1 | 12
CSVAAGAGYEQYF | TRBV29-1 | 13
CASSLPRQGLGTDTQYF | TRBV5-4 | 17
CASSQDWGHEQYF | TRBV14 | 13
CASSRPTGVQYF | TRBV13 | 12
CASSLGAGSPEAFF | TRBV5-1 | 14
CASSPGAYGYTF | TRBV7-2 | 12
CSVGNGGETQYF | TRBV29-1 | 12
CASSIGENTEAFF | TRBV19 | 13
CASGTGNSPLHF | TRBV10-3 | 12
CASRNVYGYTF | TRBV27 | 11
CASSLGRNTQYF | TRBV5-1 | 12
CAWRTAGENYGYTF | TRBV30 | 14
CASSRDVKTEAFF | TRBV5-1 | 13
CAWSLDSPLHF | TRBV30 | 11
CASSARGGSDTQYF | TRBV7-3 | 14
CASSQDFRGSPLHF | TRBV4-3 | 14
CASSRDPNRASYEQYF | TRBV5-1 | 16
CASSLKDRFTDTQYF | TRBV7-2 | 15
CSVGMAGKISYEQYF | TRBV29-1 | 15